These 10 T cell receptor beta chains were sequenced from one sample in a study of cytomegalovirus exposure and HLA in healthy donors. Primers for the PCR totalled 60 Vbeta and 13 Jbeta. Repertoires were generated with immunoSEQ multiplex PCR, while TCRdb's copy carries only in-frame clones and drops some. The sample consists of about 180,000 clones, about 80% of them appearing once. Sequenced sample: PBMCs. The receptors were gathered from a woman aged 25-40 years in good health and CMV-seronegative.

V usage is TRBV5-1 and J usage is TRBJ2-7, with TRBD2 matching over 8 bases. From germline, CDR1 is SGHRS and CDR2 YFSETQ. V trimming: 7 bases; J trimming: 0 bases; junction bases outside the gene matches: 6. The CDR3 sequence is 14 residues long. CDR3 DNA: TGCGCCAGCTCGAACGGGGGGGACTCCTACGAGCAGTACTTC. Translated: CASSNGGDSYEQYF.

To note about this clone: Germline and junction disagree at one end, which may indicate a read error. The rearrangement links TRBV7-7 to TRBJ2-3; 13 bases are a match to TRBD2. The germline V gene has CDR1 SSHAT and CDR2 FNYEAQ (reference sequence). The length of the CDR3 is 16 residues. CDR3 residues: CASSLGTSGGTDTQYF. In DNA form, the CDR3 reads TGTGCTAGCAGCTTAGGGACTAGCGGGGGCACAGATACGCAGTATTTT. The complete variable domain, with remaining parts taken from reference TRBV7-7 and TRBJ2-3, reads GAGVSQSPRYKVTKRGQDVTLRCDPISSHATLYWYQQALGQGPEFLTYFNYEAQPDKSGLPSDRFSAERPEGSISTLTIQRTEQRDSAMYRCASSLGTSGGTDTQYFGPGTRLTVL.

The genes are TRBV2 and TRBJ1-4, with TRBD1 identical over 7 bases. Germline V gives CDR1 SNHLY, CDR2 FYNNEI. This CDR3 has 13 residues. Losses at the gene ends were 5 bases for V and 10 bases for J; bases not matched to a gene: 7. CDR3 protein: CASSNDQGGKLFF. CDR3 DNA: TGTGCCAGCAGTAATGACCAGGGGGGAAAACTGTTTTTT.

This clone was counted between two and nine times. V and J are TRBV10-3 and TRBJ2-5; perhaps TRBD1 as D (5 bases). Trimming took 4 bases from V and 2 from J, leaving 8 bases between them. Germline V gene lookup returns CDR1 ENHRY and CDR2 SYGVKD. There are 13 residues in the CDR3. The CDR3 here is CAISAGSQETQYF. CDR3 coding DNA: TGTGCCATCAGTGCAGGGTCGCAAGAGACCCAGTACTTC.

In this sample, this clone turned up many times. The chain has TRBV6-4 and TRBJ2-1; TRBD2 matches at 12 bases. The germline gives CDR1 MRHNA, CDR2 SNTAGT. CDR3 length equals 15 residues. V shed 3 bases and J 7 bases; nucleotides not matched to a gene: 4. CDR3 nucleotides: TGTGCCAGCAGTGAAGCTAGCGGGGGGGGGAATGAGCAGTTCTTC. It encodes CASSEASGGGNEQFF.

This chain links TRBV19 with TRBJ1-2, with no clear D. Germline CDR1 LNHDA, CDR2 SQIVND (reference sequence). Trimming cost V 7 bases and J 2 bases, with 8 bases left between them. This CDR3 spans 12 amino acids. Here the CDR3 reads CASNRQNYGYTF. The DNA for the CDR3 is TGTGCCAGTAATCGCCAGAACTATGGCTACACCTTC.

This clone was recorded once. CDR3 nucleotide sequence: TGTGCCAGCAGTGAGTCTATGTATGGCTACACCTTC. Encoded protein: CASSESMYGYTF. The chain carries TRBV25-1 and TRBJ1-2; no firm D call. CDR1 is MGHDK and CDR2 is SYGVNS in the germline V gene. The CDR3 contains 12 residues. The V and J ends lost 3 bases and 5 bases respectively, with 7 bases between them.

There are a few counts of this clone. V and J are TRBV9 and TRBJ1-2, with D possibly being TRBD1 (5 bases). Germline CDR1 SGDLS, CDR2 YYNGEE. There are 15 residues in the CDR3. V was trimmed by 0 bases and J by 5 bases, leaving 14 bases between them. CDR3 bases: TGTGCCAGCAGCGTAGGGGGGGGGATGGTGTATGGCTACACCTTC. As protein: CASSVGGGMVYGYTF.

The rearrangement joins TRBV9 to TRBJ1-2, with TRBD1 matching over 7 bases. The V gene end was trimmed by 0 bases and the J gene end by 4 bases; junction bases not matched to a gene: 6. The CDR3 length is 15 residues. Looked up from germline, CDR1 is SGDLS and CDR2 is YYNGEE. In DNA form, the CDR3 reads TGTGCCAGCAGCGTAGGACAGGGAAGGGGCTATGGCTACACCTTC. It yields the protein CASSVGQGRGYGYTF.

This chain uses TRBV6-4 with TRBJ1-6, with 8 bases identical to TRBD1. V gave up 2 bases and J gave up 7 bases; unmatched junction bases: 4. The CDR3 is 15 amino acids. Germline loops: CDR1 MRHNA, CDR2 SNTAGT. CDR3 in DNA: TGTGCCAGCAGTGACGGCCGACAGGGGAATTCACCCCTCCACTTT. Its translation: CASSDGRQGNSPLHF.